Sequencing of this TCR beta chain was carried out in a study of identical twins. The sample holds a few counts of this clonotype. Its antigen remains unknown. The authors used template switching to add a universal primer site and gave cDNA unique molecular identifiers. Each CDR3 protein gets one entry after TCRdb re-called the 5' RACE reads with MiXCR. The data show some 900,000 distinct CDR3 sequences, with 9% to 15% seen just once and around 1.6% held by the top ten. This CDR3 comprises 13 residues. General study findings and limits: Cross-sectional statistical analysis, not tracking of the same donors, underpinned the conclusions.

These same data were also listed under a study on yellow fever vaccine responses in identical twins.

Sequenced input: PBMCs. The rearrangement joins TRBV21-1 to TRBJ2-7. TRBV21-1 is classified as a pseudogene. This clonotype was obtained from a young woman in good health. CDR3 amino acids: CASSKDSEPEQYF. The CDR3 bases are TGTGCCAGCAGCAAAGATTCCGAGCCCGAGCAGTACTTC.